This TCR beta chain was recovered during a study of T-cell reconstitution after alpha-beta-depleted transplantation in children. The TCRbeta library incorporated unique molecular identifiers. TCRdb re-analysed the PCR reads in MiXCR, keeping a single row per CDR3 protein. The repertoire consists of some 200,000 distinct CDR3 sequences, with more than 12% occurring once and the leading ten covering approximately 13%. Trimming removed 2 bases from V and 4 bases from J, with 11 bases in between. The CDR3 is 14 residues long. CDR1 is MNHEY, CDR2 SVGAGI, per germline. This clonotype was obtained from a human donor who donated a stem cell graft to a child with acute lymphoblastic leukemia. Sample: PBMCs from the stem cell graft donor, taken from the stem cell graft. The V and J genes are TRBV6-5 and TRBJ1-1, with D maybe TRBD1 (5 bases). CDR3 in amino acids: CASSYDRGSTEAFF. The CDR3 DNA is TGTGCCAGCAGTTACGATCGGGGGAGCACTGAAGCTTTCTTT.